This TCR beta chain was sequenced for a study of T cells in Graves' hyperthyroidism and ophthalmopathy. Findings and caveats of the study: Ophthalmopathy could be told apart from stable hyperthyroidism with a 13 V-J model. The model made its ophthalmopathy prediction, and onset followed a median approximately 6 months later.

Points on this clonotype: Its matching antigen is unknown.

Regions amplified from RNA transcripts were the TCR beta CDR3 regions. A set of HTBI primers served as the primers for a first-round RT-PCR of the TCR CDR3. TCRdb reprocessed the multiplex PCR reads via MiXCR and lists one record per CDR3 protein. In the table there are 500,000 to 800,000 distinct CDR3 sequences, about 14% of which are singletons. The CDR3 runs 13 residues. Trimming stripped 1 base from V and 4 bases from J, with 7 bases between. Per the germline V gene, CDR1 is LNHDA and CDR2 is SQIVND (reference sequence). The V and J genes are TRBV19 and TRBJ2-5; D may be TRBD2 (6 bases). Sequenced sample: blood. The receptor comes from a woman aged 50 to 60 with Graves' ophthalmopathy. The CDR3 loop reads CASSIVGGETQYF. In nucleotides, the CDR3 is TGTGCCAGTAGTATAGTGGGGGGAGAGACCCAGTACTTC.